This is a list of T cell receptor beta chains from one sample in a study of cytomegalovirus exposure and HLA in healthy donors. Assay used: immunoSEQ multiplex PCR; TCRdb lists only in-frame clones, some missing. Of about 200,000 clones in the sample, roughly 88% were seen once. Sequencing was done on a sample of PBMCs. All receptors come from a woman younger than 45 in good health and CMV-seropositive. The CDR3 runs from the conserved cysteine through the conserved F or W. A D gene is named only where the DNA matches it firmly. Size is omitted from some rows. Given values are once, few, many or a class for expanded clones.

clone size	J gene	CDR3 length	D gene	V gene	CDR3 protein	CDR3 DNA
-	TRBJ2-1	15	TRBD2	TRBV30	CAWSAASGRRNEQFF	TGTGCCTGGAGTGCCGCTAGCGGGAGACGGAATGAGCAGTTCTTC
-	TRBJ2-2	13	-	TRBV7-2	CASSLQPTGELFF	TGTGCCAGCAGCTTACAACCGACAGGGGAGCTGTTTTTT
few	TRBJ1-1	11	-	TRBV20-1	CSARSNTEAFF	TGCAGTGCTAGATCTAACACTGAAGCTTTCTTT
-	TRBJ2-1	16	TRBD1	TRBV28	CASSTGADRRPFEQFF	TGTGCCAGCAGTACAGGGGCGGATAGGCGCCCATTCGAGCAGTTCTTC
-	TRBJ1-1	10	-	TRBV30	CAWGLNTLFF	TGTGCCTGGGGACTGAACACCCTCTTCTTT
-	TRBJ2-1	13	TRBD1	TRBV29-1	CSVDSDRATEQFF	TGCAGCGTTGATTCGGACAGGGCGACTGAGCAGTTCTTC
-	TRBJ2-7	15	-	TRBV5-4	CASSPMAGSSYEQYF	TGTGCCAGCAGTCCCATGGCGGGAAGCTCCTACGAGCAGTACTTC
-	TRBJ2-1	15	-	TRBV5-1	CASSLERVGNNEQFF	TGCGCCAGCAGCTTGGAGCGGGTGGGCAACAATGAGCAGTTCTTC
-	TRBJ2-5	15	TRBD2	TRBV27	CASSLRTRWGETQYF	TGTGCCAGCAGTTTGCGGACTAGGTGGGGGGAGACCCAGTACTTC
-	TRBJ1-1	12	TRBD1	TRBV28	CASSAAGQGSFF	TGTGCCAGCAGTGCCGCGGGACAGGGGTCTTTCTTT
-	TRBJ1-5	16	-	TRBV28	CASSSFRGAGDQPQHF	TGTGCCAGCAGTTCTTTCCGGGGGGCCGGGGATCAGCCCCAGCATTTT
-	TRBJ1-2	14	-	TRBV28	CASSLGAVRYGYTF	TGTGCCAGCAGTTTAGGGGCAGTACGTTATGGCTACACCTTC
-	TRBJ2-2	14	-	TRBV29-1	CSVSGGAGTGELFF	TGCAGCGTTTCGGGGGGCGCTGGGACCGGGGAGCTGTTTTTT
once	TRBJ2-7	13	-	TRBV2	CASSRDKWDEQYF	TGTGCCAGCAGCAGGGACAAGTGGGACGAGCAGTACTTC
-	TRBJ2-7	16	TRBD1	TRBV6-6	CASSYLPPGQGPEQYF	TGTGCCAGCAGTTACCTACCCCCGGGACAGGGGCCGGAGCAGTACTTC
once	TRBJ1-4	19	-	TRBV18	CASSRRIARGSATNEKLFF	TGTGCCAGCTCACGCAGGATCGCCAGGGGCTCCGCAACTAATGAAAAACTGTTTTTT
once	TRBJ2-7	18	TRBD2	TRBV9	CASSKGLAGEIFYYEQYF	TGTGCCAGCAGCAAGGGACTAGCGGGAGAGATCTTCTACTACGAGCAGTACTTC
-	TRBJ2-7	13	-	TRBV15	CATARGMRELQYF	TGTGCCACCGCCCGAGGTATGAGGGAGCTTCAGTACTTC
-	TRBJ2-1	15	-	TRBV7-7	CASSFGPSDHNEQFF	TGTGCTAGCAGCTTCGGCCCCAGCGACCACAATGAGCAGTTCTTC
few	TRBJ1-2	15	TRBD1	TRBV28	CASSLVLRTGYGYTF	TGTGCCAGCAGTTTAGTTTTGCGGACAGGCTATGGCTACACCTTC
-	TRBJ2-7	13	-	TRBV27	CASSFRSDYEQYF	TGTGCCAGCAGTTTCAGGTCCGACTACGAGCAGTACTTC
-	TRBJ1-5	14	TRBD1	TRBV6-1	CASRSTGDNQPQHF	TGTGCCAGCAGGTCGACAGGGGATAATCAGCCCCAGCATTTT
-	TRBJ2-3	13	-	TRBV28	CASSTPGTDTQYF	TGTGCCAGCAGTACCCCGGGAACAGATACGCAGTATTTT
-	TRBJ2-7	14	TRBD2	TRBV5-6	CASSRGGSAYEQYF	TGTGCCAGCAGCAGGGGCGGGAGCGCTTACGAGCAGTACTTC
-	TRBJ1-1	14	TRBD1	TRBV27	CASRRQGANTEAFF	TGTGCCAGCAGGCGACAGGGGGCAAACACTGAAGCTTTCTTT
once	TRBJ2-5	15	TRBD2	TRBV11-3	CASSLGLAGIETQYF	TGTGCCAGCAGCTTAGGGCTAGCGGGAATTGAGACCCAGTACTTC
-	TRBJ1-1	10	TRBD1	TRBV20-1	CSAQDRGAFF	TGCAGTGCACAGGACAGGGGAGCTTTCTTT
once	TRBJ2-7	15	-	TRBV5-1	CASSLESGHSYEQYF	TGCGCCAGCAGCTTGGAGTCAGGTCACTCCTACGAGCAGTACTTC
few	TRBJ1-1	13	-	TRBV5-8	CASTQPMNTEAFF	TGTGCCAGCACACAACCGATGAACACTGAAGCTTTCTTT
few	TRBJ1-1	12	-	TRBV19	CASSDWNTEAFF	TGTGCCAGTAGTGACTGGAACACTGAAGCTTTCTTT
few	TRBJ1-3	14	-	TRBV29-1	CSVDMRTAGNTIYF	TGCAGCGTTGATATGAGGACAGCGGGAAACACCATATATTTT
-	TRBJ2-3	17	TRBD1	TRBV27	CASSRRLDRVNTDTQYF	TGTGCCAGCAGCCGACGACTGGACAGGGTCAACACAGATACGCAGTATTTT
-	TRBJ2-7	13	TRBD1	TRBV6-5	CASSRTGRDEQYF	TGTGCCAGCAGTAGGACAGGGCGGGACGAGCAGTACTTC
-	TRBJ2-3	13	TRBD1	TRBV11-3	CASSLDRADTQYF	TGTGCCAGCAGCTTGGACAGGGCAGATACGCAGTATTTT
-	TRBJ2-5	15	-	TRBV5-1	CASSLSAGFEETQYF	TGCGCCAGCAGCTTGTCGGCAGGTTTTGAGGAGACCCAGTACTTC
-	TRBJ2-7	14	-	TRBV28	CASTSSPGQSEQYF	TGTGCCAGCACCTCCTCTCCCGGACAGTCCGAGCAGTACTTC
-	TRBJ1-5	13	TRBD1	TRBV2	CANSKGTGQPQHF	TGTGCCAATTCGAAAGGGACAGGGCAGCCCCAGCATTTT
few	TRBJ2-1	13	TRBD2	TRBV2	CASGLADYNEQFF	TGTGCCAGTGGACTAGCGGATTACAATGAGCAGTTCTTC
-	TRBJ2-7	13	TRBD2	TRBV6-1	CASRGGSRYEQYF	TGTGCCAGCAGGGGCGGGAGTCGTTACGAGCAGTACTTC
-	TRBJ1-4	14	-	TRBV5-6	CASSLSVTNEKLFF	TGTGCCAGCAGCTTATCAGTAACTAATGAAAAACTGTTTTTT
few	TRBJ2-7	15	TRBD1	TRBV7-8	CASSSKDRVSYEQYF	TGTGCCAGCAGCTCGAAGGACAGGGTTTCCTACGAGCAGTACTTC